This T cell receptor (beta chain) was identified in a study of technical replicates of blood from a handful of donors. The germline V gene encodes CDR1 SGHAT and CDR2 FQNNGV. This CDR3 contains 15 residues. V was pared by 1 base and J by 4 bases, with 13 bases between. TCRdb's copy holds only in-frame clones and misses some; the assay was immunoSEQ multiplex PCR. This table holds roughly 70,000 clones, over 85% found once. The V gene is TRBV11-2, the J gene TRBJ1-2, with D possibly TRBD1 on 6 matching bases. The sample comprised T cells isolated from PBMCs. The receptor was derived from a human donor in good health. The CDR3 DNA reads TGTGCCAGCAGCTTAGGGTCAGGGGACGTCTATGGCTACACCTTC. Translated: CASSLGSGDVYGYTF.